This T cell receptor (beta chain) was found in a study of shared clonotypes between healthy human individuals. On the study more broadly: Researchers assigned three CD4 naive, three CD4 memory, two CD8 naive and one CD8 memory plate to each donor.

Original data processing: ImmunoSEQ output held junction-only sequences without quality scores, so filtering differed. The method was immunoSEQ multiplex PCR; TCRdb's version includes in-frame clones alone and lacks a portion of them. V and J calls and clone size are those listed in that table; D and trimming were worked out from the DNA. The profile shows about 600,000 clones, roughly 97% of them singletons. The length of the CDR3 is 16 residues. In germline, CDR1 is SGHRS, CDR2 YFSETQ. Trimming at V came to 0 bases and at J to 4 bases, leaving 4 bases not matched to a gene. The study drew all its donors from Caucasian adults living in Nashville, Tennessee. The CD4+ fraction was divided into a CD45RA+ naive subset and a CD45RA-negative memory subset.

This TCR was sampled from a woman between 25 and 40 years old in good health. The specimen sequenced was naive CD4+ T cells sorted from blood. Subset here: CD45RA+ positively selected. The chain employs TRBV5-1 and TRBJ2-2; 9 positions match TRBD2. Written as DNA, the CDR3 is TGCGCCAGCAGCTTGGCCGCGGGAGGGGTCACCGGGGAGCTGTTTTTT. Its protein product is CASSLAAGGVTGELFF.